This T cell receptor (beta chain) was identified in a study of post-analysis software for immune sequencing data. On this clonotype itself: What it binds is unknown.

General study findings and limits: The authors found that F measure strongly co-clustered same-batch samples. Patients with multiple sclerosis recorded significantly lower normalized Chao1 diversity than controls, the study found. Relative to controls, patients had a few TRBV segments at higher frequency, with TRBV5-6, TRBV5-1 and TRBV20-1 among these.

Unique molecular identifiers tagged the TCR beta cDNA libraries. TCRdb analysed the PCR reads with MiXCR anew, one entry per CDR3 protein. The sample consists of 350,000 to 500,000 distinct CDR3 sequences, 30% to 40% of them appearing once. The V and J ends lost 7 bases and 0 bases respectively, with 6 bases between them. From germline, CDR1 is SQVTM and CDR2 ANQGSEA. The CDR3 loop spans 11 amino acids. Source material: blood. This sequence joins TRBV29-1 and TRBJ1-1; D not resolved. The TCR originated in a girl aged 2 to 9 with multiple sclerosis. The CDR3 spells CSGGVNTEAFF. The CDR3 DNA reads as TGCAGCGGGGGAGTGAACACTGAAGCTTTCTTT.